This is a list of T cell receptor beta chains from one sample in a study of cytomegalovirus exposure and HLA in healthy donors. The method was immunoSEQ multiplex PCR; TCRdb's version includes in-frame clones alone and lacks a portion of them. The table records approximately 180,000 clones, roughly nine tenths of them present only once. The sequenced sample was PBMCs. The receptors were sampled from a man aged 18 to 29 in good health and CMV-seropositive. CDR3s include the opening cysteine and the closing phenylalanine or tryptophan. A D gene is named only where the DNA matches it firmly. Clone size appears in some rows only: once, few, many, or a class for an expanded clone.

clone size: -; J gene: TRBJ1-2; D gene: -; V gene: TRBV27; CDR3 DNA: TGTGCCAGCCGATCGGGGGGTAGGGGTAGTGGCTACACCTTC; CDR3 protein: CASRSGGRGSGYTF
clone size: -; J gene: TRBJ2-1; D gene: -; V gene: TRBV27; CDR3 DNA: TGTGCCAGCAGCGAGGTCGGGGGGCTAGCGGCCGACAATGAGCAGTTCTTC; CDR3 protein: CASSEVGGLAADNEQFF
clone size: -; J gene: TRBJ2-5; D gene: TRBD1; V gene: TRBV10-3; CDR3 DNA: TGTGCCGTACAGGGGGCAAAGGAGACCCAGTACTTC; CDR3 protein: CAVQGAKETQYF
clone size: -; J gene: TRBJ1-4; D gene: -; V gene: TRBV18; CDR3 DNA: TGTGCCAGCTCACCCCCGGGGGTCGGGGATGAAAAACTGTTTTTT; CDR3 protein: CASSPPGVGDEKLFF
clone size: -; J gene: TRBJ2-3; D gene: TRBD2; V gene: TRBV7-2; CDR3 DNA: TGTGCCAGCAGCTCCACTAGCGGGGGGTCCCCCACAGATACGCAGTATTTT; CDR3 protein: CASSSTSGGSPTDTQYF
clone size: -; J gene: TRBJ2-7; D gene: -; V gene: TRBV7-8; CDR3 DNA: TGTGCCAGCAGTTACCAGGGAAGTCACTCCTACGAGCAGTACTTC; CDR3 protein: CASSYQGSHSYEQYF
clone size: -; J gene: TRBJ2-5; D gene: TRBD2; V gene: TRBV18; CDR3 DNA: TGTGCCAGCCGACTAGGCGGGAGAAGGGAGACCCAGTACTTC; CDR3 protein: CASRLGGRRETQYF
clone size: -; J gene: TRBJ1-2; D gene: -; V gene: TRBV19; CDR3 DNA: TGTGCCAGTAGTTTCCGGGACCAGGGGTACTATGGCTACACCTTC; CDR3 protein: CASSFRDQGYYGYTF
clone size: -; J gene: TRBJ2-1; D gene: -; V gene: TRBV7-9; CDR3 DNA: TGTGCCAGCAGCTTAGGTGAGGGTGAGCAGTTCTTC; CDR3 protein: CASSLGEGEQFF
clone size: -; J gene: TRBJ2-3; D gene: -; V gene: TRBV7-2; CDR3 DNA: TGTGCCAGCAGCCCCTCCGATTTT; CDR3 protein: CASSPSDF
clone size: -; J gene: TRBJ2-7; D gene: TRBD2; V gene: TRBV5-6; CDR3 DNA: TGTGCCAGCAGCGATCCCCCGACTAGCGGGAGTTACGAGCAGTACTTC; CDR3 protein: CASSDPPTSGSYEQYF
clone size: -; J gene: TRBJ2-3; D gene: -; V gene: TRBV5-4; CDR3 DNA: TGTGCCAGCAGCATCGGGGGCACAGATACGCAGTATTTT; CDR3 protein: CASSIGGTDTQYF
clone size: -; J gene: TRBJ2-3; D gene: TRBD2; V gene: TRBV11-2; CDR3 DNA: TGTGCCAGCAGCTCCCCGGGACTAGCGGGAGGGGCTAGCACAGATACGCAGTATTTT; CDR3 protein: CASSSPGLAGGASTDTQYF
clone size: once; J gene: TRBJ1-2; D gene: TRBD1; V gene: TRBV9; CDR3 DNA: TGTGCCAGCAGCGGAGACAGGGGTGGCTACACCTTC; CDR3 protein: CASSGDRGGYTF
clone size: once; J gene: TRBJ1-2; D gene: -; V gene: TRBV11-3; CDR3 DNA: TGTGCCAGCAGCATCGGGAGATATGGCTACACCTTC; CDR3 protein: CASSIGRYGYTF
clone size: -; J gene: TRBJ1-1; D gene: TRBD1; V gene: TRBV5-1; CDR3 DNA: TGCGCCAGCAGCTTCCGGACAGGAGAAAACACTGAAGCTTTCTTT; CDR3 protein: CASSFRTGENTEAFF
clone size: -; J gene: TRBJ1-5; D gene: -; V gene: TRBV10-3; CDR3 DNA: TGTGCCATCAGGGCAGGACTCGAGAGCAATCAGCCCCAGCATTTT; CDR3 protein: CAIRAGLESNQPQHF
clone size: -; J gene: TRBJ2-3; D gene: TRBD2; V gene: TRBV9; CDR3 DNA: TGTGCCAGCAGCGTAGGGGGAGCGGGGGGGCCCCCGAACACAGATACGCAGTATTTT; CDR3 protein: CASSVGGAGGPPNTDTQYF
clone size: -; J gene: TRBJ2-5; D gene: TRBD2; V gene: TRBV28; CDR3 DNA: TGTGCCAGCACCCCCAGCGGGGGGATAGAGACCCAGTACTTC; CDR3 protein: CASTPSGGIETQYF
clone size: -; J gene: TRBJ2-1; D gene: TRBD2; V gene: TRBV9; CDR3 DNA: TGTGCCAGCAGCGTAGGCGGCGGGAGGGAGAATGAGCAGTTCTTC; CDR3 protein: CASSVGGGRENEQFF
clone size: -; J gene: TRBJ1-4; D gene: -; V gene: TRBV5-4; CDR3 DNA: TGTGCCAGCAGCTTGCGGTCATATGCAACTAATGAAAAACTGTTTTTT; CDR3 protein: CASSLRSYATNEKLFF
clone size: -; J gene: TRBJ2-2; D gene: -; V gene: TRBV13; CDR3 DNA: TGTGCCAGCAGCTTAGAAGGGCAGGGTCGGACCGGGGAGCTGTTTTTT; CDR3 protein: CASSLEGQGRTGELFF
clone size: -; J gene: TRBJ1-4; D gene: -; V gene: TRBV29-1; CDR3 DNA: TGCAGCGTTGGCGGGGGGGTCGGGAGCCTGGGAAAACTGTTTTTT; CDR3 protein: CSVGGGVGSLGKLFF
clone size: -; J gene: TRBJ2-7; D gene: TRBD1; V gene: TRBV19; CDR3 DNA: TGTGCCACTTCAGGACAGGGCTACGAGCAGTACTTC; CDR3 protein: CATSGQGYEQYF
clone size: -; J gene: TRBJ1-6; D gene: TRBD1; V gene: TRBV15; CDR3 DNA: TGTGCCACCAGCAGAGGACAGGGAGCGCCCCTCCACTTT; CDR3 protein: CATSRGQGAPLHF
clone size: -; J gene: TRBJ2-5; D gene: -; V gene: TRBV9; CDR3 DNA: TGTGCCAGCAGCGACGGGGTTTCCGGTGAGACCCAGTACTTC; CDR3 protein: CASSDGVSGETQYF
clone size: once; J gene: TRBJ2-7; D gene: TRBD1; V gene: TRBV4-1; CDR3 DNA: TGCGCCAGCAGCCATGGGACAGCCTACGAGCAGTACTTC; CDR3 protein: CASSHGTAYEQYF
clone size: once; J gene: TRBJ2-7; D gene: TRBD2; V gene: TRBV6-6; CDR3 DNA: TGTGCCAGCAGTGCACTAGCGGGGTACGGAGAGCAGTACTTC; CDR3 protein: CASSALAGYGEQYF
clone size: -; J gene: TRBJ1-2; D gene: -; V gene: TRBV7-2; CDR3 DNA: TGTGCCAGGGGGCCTGAGGCTCCTAACTATGGCTACACCTTC; CDR3 protein: CARGPEAPNYGYTF
clone size: -; J gene: TRBJ2-1; D gene: -; V gene: TRBV4-1; CDR3 DNA: TGCGCCAGCAGCCAAGATAGGCCCCTTAGAGGGGGGGCCGGCTATGAGCAGTTCTTC; CDR3 protein: CASSQDRPLRGGAGYEQFF
clone size: -; J gene: TRBJ2-5; D gene: -; V gene: TRBV2; CDR3 DNA: TGTGCCAGCACGAGGTATCAGGAGACCCAGTACTTC; CDR3 protein: CASTRYQETQYF
clone size: -; J gene: TRBJ2-5; D gene: -; V gene: TRBV6-1; CDR3 DNA: TGTGCCAGCAGCGCCCTGCGAGGCGATCAAGAGACCCAGTACTTC; CDR3 protein: CASSALRGDQETQYF
clone size: -; J gene: TRBJ2-3; D gene: -; V gene: TRBV28; CDR3 DNA: TGTGCCAGCAGTGGAGGGGGCGCGAGTGCAGATACGCAGTATTTT; CDR3 protein: CASSGGGASADTQYF
clone size: once; J gene: TRBJ2-6; D gene: TRBD1; V gene: TRBV4-1; CDR3 DNA: TGCGCCAGCAGCCAGTACAGGGGGTACGCCAACGTCCTGACTTTC; CDR3 protein: CASSQYRGYANVLTF
clone size: -; J gene: TRBJ1-5; D gene: -; V gene: TRBV2; CDR3 DNA: TGTGCCAGCAATCGTGAGTATAGCAATCAGCCCCAGCATTTT; CDR3 protein: CASNREYSNQPQHF
clone size: -; J gene: TRBJ1-1; D gene: TRBD1; V gene: TRBV18; CDR3 DNA: TGTGCCAGCTCATCATGGACAGGGGGTAGTGGCACTGAAGCTTTCTTT; CDR3 protein: CASSSWTGGSGTEAFF
clone size: -; J gene: TRBJ1-3; D gene: -; V gene: TRBV9; CDR3 DNA: TGTGCCAGCAGCACAAATGGAAACACCATATATTTT; CDR3 protein: CASSTNGNTIYF
clone size: -; J gene: TRBJ2-7; D gene: -; V gene: TRBV15; CDR3 DNA: TGTGCCACCAGCAGAGGGGGTCAGGGTAGCGAGCAGTACTTC; CDR3 protein: CATSRGGQGSEQYF
clone size: -; J gene: TRBJ2-2; D gene: -; V gene: TRBV9; CDR3 DNA: TGTGCCAGCAGCCCCCATGGGGGCAGGGCTGACACCGGGGAGCTGTTTTTT; CDR3 protein: CASSPHGGRADTGELFF
clone size: -; J gene: TRBJ1-2; D gene: -; V gene: TRBV2; CDR3 DNA: TGTGCCAGCTCTTCGGGGGTAAACGGCTACACCTTC; CDR3 protein: CASSSGVNGYTF
clone size: -; J gene: TRBJ2-7; D gene: TRBD2; V gene: TRBV7-3; CDR3 DNA: TGTGCCAGCAGCTTAACCGGGGGGAGTCCCCACGAGCAGTACTTC; CDR3 protein: CASSLTGGSPHEQYF
clone size: -; J gene: TRBJ2-7; D gene: -; V gene: TRBV9; CDR3 DNA: TGTGCCAGCAGCGTAGGGCCCGAGGCCTACGAGCAGTACTTC; CDR3 protein: CASSVGPEAYEQYF
clone size: -; J gene: TRBJ1-1; D gene: TRBD1; V gene: TRBV27; CDR3 DNA: TGTGCCAGCAGTTGGACAGGGCGAATGAACACTGAAGCTTTCTTT; CDR3 protein: CASSWTGRMNTEAFF
clone size: -; J gene: TRBJ2-5; D gene: TRBD2; V gene: TRBV7-6; CDR3 DNA: TGTGCCAGCAGCTTCCGGCGGACTAGCGGTACCGGAGGAGCCGAGACCCAGTACTTC; CDR3 protein: CASSFRRTSGTGGAETQYF
clone size: -; J gene: TRBJ2-3; D gene: TRBD1; V gene: TRBV10-3; CDR3 DNA: TGTGCCATCAGTGAGGGGACAGGGGGCACGGATACGCAGTATTTT; CDR3 protein: CAISEGTGGTDTQYF